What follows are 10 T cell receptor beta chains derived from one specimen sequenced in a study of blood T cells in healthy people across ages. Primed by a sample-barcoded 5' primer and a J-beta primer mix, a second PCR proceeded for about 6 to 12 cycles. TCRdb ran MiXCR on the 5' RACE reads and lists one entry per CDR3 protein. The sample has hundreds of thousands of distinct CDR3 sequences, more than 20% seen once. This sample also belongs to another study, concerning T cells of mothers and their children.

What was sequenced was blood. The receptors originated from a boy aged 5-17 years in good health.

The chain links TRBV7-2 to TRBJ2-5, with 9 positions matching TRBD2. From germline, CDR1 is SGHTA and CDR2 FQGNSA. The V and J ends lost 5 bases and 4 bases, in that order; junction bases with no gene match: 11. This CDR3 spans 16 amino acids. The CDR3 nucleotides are TGTGCCAGCAGCCCACATAGCGGGAGTGGGGGAGAGACCCAGTACTTC. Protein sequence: CASSPHSGSGGETQYF.

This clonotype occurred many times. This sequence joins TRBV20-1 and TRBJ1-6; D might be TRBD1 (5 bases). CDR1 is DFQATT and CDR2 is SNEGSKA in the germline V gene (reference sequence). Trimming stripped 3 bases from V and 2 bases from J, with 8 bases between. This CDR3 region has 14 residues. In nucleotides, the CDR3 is TGCAGTGCTAGCAGGGAACCCTATAATTCACCCCTCCACTTT. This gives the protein CSASREPYNSPLHF.

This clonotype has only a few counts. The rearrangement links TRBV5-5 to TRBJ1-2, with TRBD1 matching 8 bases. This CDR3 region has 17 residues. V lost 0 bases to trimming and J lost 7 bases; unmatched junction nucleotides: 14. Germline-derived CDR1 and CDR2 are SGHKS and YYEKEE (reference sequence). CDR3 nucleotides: TGTGCCAGCAGCTTGGTGGGCGAAGGACAGGGAGAGCGTGGCTACACCTTC. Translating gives CASSLVGEGQGERGYTF.

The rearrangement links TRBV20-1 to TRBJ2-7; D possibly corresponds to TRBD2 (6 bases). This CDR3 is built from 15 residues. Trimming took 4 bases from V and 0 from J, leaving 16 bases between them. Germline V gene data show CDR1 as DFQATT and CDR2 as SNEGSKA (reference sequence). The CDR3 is CSAISRGTRSYEQYF. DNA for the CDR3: TGCAGTGCTATATCTCGGGGGACTCGCTCCTACGAGCAGTACTTC.

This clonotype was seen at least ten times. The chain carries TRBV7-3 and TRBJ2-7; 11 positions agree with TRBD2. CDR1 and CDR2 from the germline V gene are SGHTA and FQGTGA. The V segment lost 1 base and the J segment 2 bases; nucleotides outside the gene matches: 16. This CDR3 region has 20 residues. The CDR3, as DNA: TGTGCCAGCAGCTTAATTTCCCCGTATAGCGGGAGGGCCCCCACCTACGAGCAGTACTTC. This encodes CASSLISPYSGRAPTYEQYF.

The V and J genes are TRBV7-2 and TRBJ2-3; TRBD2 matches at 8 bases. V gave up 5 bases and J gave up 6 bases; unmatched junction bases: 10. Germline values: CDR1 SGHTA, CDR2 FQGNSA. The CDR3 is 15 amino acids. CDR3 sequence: CASSPVAGRGDTQYF. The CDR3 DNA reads TGTGCCAGCAGCCCAGTAGCGGGAAGGGGCGATACGCAGTATTTT.

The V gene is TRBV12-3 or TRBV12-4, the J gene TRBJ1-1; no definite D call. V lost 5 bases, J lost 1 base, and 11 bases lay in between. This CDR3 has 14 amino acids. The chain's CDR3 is CASSRGPKNTEAFF. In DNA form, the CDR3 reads TGTGCCAGCAGTCGAGGGCCCAAGAACACTGAAGCTTTCTTT.

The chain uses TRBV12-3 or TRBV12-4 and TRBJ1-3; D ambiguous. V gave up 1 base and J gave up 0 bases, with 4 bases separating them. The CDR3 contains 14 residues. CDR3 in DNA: TGTGCCAGCAGTTTAGGGTTCTCTGGAAACACCATATATTTT. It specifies CASSLGFSGNTIYF.

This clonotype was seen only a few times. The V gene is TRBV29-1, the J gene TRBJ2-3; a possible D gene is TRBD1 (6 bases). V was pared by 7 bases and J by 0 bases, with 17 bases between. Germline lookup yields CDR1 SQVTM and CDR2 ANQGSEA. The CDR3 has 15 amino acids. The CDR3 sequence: CSGQGSLSSTDTQYF. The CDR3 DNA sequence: TGCAGCGGGCAGGGGAGCCTAAGCAGCACAGATACGCAGTATTTT.

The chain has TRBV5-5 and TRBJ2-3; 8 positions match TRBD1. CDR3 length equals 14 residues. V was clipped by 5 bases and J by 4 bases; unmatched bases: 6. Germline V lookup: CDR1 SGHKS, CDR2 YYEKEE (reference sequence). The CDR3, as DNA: TGTGCCAGCAGAAGGACAGGGCTAGCAGATACGCAGTATTTT. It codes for CASRRTGLADTQYF.